This TCR beta chain was recovered during a study of blood T cell repertoires in COVID-19. Per the germline V gene, CDR1 is SGDLS and CDR2 is YYNGEE. The CDR3 runs to 15 residues. V dropped 0 bases and J dropped 5 bases, with 14 bases sitting between them. Generated by immunoSEQ multiplex PCR, the TCRdb table keeps only in-frame clones and is missing some. The table has 170,000 or so clones, approximately 83% seen once; the top ten hold 1.5%. The sequenced sample consisted of peripheral blood. This receptor was obtained from a human donor in a cohort sampled during active COVID-19. The genes are TRBV9 and TRBJ1-1; TRBD1 is a possible D gene (5 bases). As DNA, the CDR3 is TGTGCCAGCAGCGTAGAAGGGGAGGTTGGAACTGAAGCTTTCTTT. Its translation is CASSVEGEVGTEAFF.